This is a list of T cell receptor beta chains from one sample in a study of blood T cell repertoires in COVID-19. Some clones are missing from TCRdb's copy, which holds only in-frame ones; the method was immunoSEQ multiplex PCR. The profile shows around 150,000 clones, approximately 80% of them singletons. Sequences were obtained from peripheral blood. These receptors originate from a human donor in a cohort sampled during active COVID-19. CDR3s include the opening cysteine and the closing phenylalanine or tryptophan. A D gene is named only where the DNA matches it firmly. The listing skips clone size in some rows; elsewhere it reads once, few, many or a size class.

TRBV28,12,TRBJ2-3,NA,NA,TGTGCCAGCAGTTTATATCGAGATACGCAGTATTTT,CASSLYRDTQYF
TRBV5-8,15,TRBJ1-5,NA,NA,TGTGCCAGCAGTGGGGGGGGTAATAGCAATCAGCCCCAGCATTTT,CASSGGGNSNQPQHF
TRBV10-3,15,TRBJ1-1,NA,TRBD1,TGTGCCATCAGAGAGCGGACAGGGGTGAACACTGAAGCTTTCTTT,CAIRERTGVNTEAFF
TRBV19,15,TRBJ1-5,NA,NA,TGTGCCAGTAGTATGTCGCGCATTAGCAATCAGCCCCAGCATTTT,CASSMSRISNQPQHF
TRBV7-9,15,TRBJ1-4,NA,TRBD1,TGTGCCAGCAGCTTGGGACAGGGGAAGGGGGAAAAACTGTTTTTT,CASSLGQGKGEKLFF
TRBV5-1,16,TRBJ2-2,few,TRBD2,TGCGCCAGCAGCTTGGAGGGGAGGGCGAACACCGGGGAGCTGTTTTTT,CASSLEGRANTGELFF
TRBV5-5,16,TRBJ2-4,NA,NA,TGTGCCAGCAGCCACCCCCCGGGTCTAACCAAAAACATTCAGTACTTC,CASSHPPGLTKNIQYF
TRBV7-6,19,TRBJ2-2,NA,TRBD2,TGTGCCAGCAGCTTAGGGCTAGCGGGGGCCCCCCCAGCCACCGGGGAGCTGTTTTTT,CASSLGLAGAPPATGELFF
TRBV21-1,19,TRBJ2-7,NA,NA,TGTGCCAGCAGACAACATACACACCGGGACAGTGATTACCCCTACGAGCAGTACTTC,CASRQHTHRDSDYPYEQYF
TRBV19,15,TRBJ1-6,few,NA,TGTGCCAGTAGGCCAGGGGTTTTGGGTAATTCACCCCTCCACTTT,CASRPGVLGNSPLHF
TRBV5-6,16,TRBJ1-2,NA,TRBD1,TGTGCCAGCAGCTTGCTTTCGACAGGGGGACTCTATGGCTACACCTTC,CASSLLSTGGLYGYTF
TRBV6-4,16,TRBJ2-1,NA,TRBD2,TGTGCCAGCAGTGACTCTTGGCGGGGGAAGGCCAATGAGCAGTTCTTC,CASSDSWRGKANEQFF
TRBV9,14,TRBJ2-7,NA,TRBD1,TGTGCCAGCAGCGTTCTCGGACAGGGGTCCGAGCAGTACTTC,CASSVLGQGSEQYF
TRBV5-4,13,TRBJ2-3,once,NA,TGTGCCAGCAGCTACGAGATCGAAGATACGCAGTATTTT,CASSYEIEDTQYF
TRBV19,15,TRBJ1-1,few,TRBD1,TGTGCCAGTAGAACGACAGGGGGCGGTCTAAGTGAAGCTTTCTTT,CASRTTGGGLSEAFF
TRBV9,14,TRBJ2-2,NA,TRBD1,TGTGCCAGCAGCGCCCGACAGGGTGACGGGGAGCTGTTTTTT,CASSARQGDGELFF
TRBV2,12,TRBJ2-5,NA,NA,TGTGCCAGCAGTATAGTCCAAGAGACCCAGTACTTC,CASSIVQETQYF
TRBV10-3,19,TRBJ2-2,NA,TRBD2,TGTGCCATCAGTGTACGCCCCCCAGCGGGGGGGCCGAACACCGGGGAGCTGTTTTTT,CAISVRPPAGGPNTGELFF
TRBV5-1,15,TRBJ1-4,NA,NA,TGCGCCAGCAGCTTGAGCACCTCAACTAATGAAAAACTGTTTTTT,CASSLSTSTNEKLFF
TRBV7-9,12,TRBJ2-7,NA,NA,TGTGCCAGCAGCTTAGAATCGTACGAGCAGTACTTC,CASSLESYEQYF
TRBV13,17,TRBJ2-2,NA,TRBD2,TGTGCCAGCAGCTTATCTAGCGGGGGGGCCAGCACCGGGGAGCTGTTTTTT,CASSLSSGGASTGELFF
TRBV19,11,TRBJ1-2,NA,NA,TGTGCCAGTACCTCCCGGGAGGGCTACACCTTC,CASTSREGYTF
TRBV7-8,15,TRBJ2-7,NA,NA,TGTGCCAGCAGCTTCGTAGTCTGGGACAACTACGAGCAGTACTTC,CASSFVVWDNYEQYF
TRBV7-2,15,TRBJ2-7,few,TRBD2,TGTGCCAGCAGCCCCTCGCCGGGGGGGGGATACGAGCAGTACTTC,CASSPSPGGGYEQYF
TRBV28,12,TRBJ2-7,few,NA,TGTGCCAGCAGTACGGACACTTACGAGCAGTACTTC,CASSTDTYEQYF
TRBV7-9,13,TRBJ2-5,NA,NA,TGTGCCAGCACCCCCGAGAGGGAAGAGACCCAGTACTTC,CASTPEREETQYF
TRBV20-1,13,TRBJ2-3,NA,NA,TGCAGTGCTAGTGGGCCGCGCACAGATACGCAGTATTTT,CSASGPRTDTQYF
TRBV6-1,17,TRBJ2-2,NA,TRBD1,TGTGCCAGCAGTGTGGGACAGGGGATGGCGAACACCGGGGAGCTGTTTTTT,CASSVGQGMANTGELFF
TRBV7-3,13,TRBJ1-1,NA,NA,TGTGCCAGCAGCCAGGGGCAGTACACTGAAGCTTTCTTT,CASSQGQYTEAFF
TRBV6-2/TRBV6-3,14,TRBJ1-2,NA,TRBD1,TGTGCCAGCAGTTACGGACAGGGCTTCTATGGCTACACCTTC,CASSYGQGFYGYTF
TRBV7-9,16,TRBJ2-7,NA,NA,TGTGCCAGCAGCTTAACGGGTGGCGGGGCAGTTTACGAGCAGTACTTC,CASSLTGGGAVYEQYF
TRBV28,13,TRBJ1-2,NA,NA,TGTGCCAGCAGTCTGCCGGCTCGACAGTCAGCCACCTTC,CASSLPARQSATF
TRBV18,14,TRBJ1-2,NA,NA,TGTGCCAGCTCACAAACGCAGGGGTTGGAGGGCTACACCTTC,CASSQTQGLEGYTF
TRBV19,15,TRBJ1-4,NA,NA,TGTGCCAGTAGTCCAGGGGCAGCAACTAATGAAAAACTGTTTTTT,CASSPGAATNEKLFF
TRBV12-3/TRBV12-4,11,TRBJ1-1,NA,NA,TGTGCCAGCAGTTTACAGGGAGAAGCTTTCTTT,CASSLQGEAFF
TRBV18,14,TRBJ1-1,NA,NA,TGTGCCAGCTCACCAATCGATTCGGGGTCTGAAGCTTTCTTT,CASSPIDSGSEAFF
TRBV7-2,15,TRBJ2-7,NA,TRBD1,TGTGCCAGCAGTCTTGGACAGGGGAGCTCCTACGAGCAGTACTTC,CASSLGQGSSYEQYF
TRBV24-1,13,TRBJ1-4,once,NA,TGTGCCACCAGCGAGCGAACTAATGAAAAACTGTTTTTT,CATSERTNEKLFF
TRBV6-5,14,TRBJ2-2,NA,TRBD2,TGTGCCAGCAACCGGGGGGAAGCGGCCGGGGAGCTGTTTTTT,CASNRGEAAGELFF
TRBV9,14,TRBJ1-2,NA,TRBD1,TGTGCCAGCAGCGTAGGACAGGGTAACTATGGCTACACCTTC,CASSVGQGNYGYTF
TRBV5-1,15,TRBJ2-2,NA,NA,TGCGCCAGCAACTCCGCGAGTGGAGGCACCGGGGAGCTGTTTTTT,CASNSASGGTGELFF
TRBV29-1,13,TRBJ1-1,NA,TRBD1,TGCAGCGTTGATGGGGGGACAGTCAAAGAAGCTTTCTTT,CSVDGGTVKEAFF
TRBV7-2,12,TRBJ2-1,NA,NA,TGTGCCAGCAGTAAAACAGGGTACGAGCAGTTCTTC,CASSKTGYEQFF
TRBV7-6,15,TRBJ2-5,NA,TRBD1,TGTGCCAGCAGCCTGGGACAGCCGTACCAAGAGACCCAGTACTTC,CASSLGQPYQETQYF
TRBV5-1,14,TRBJ2-1,NA,NA,TGCGCCAGCAGCTTGGGTCTTCTCTACAATGAGCAGTTCTTC,CASSLGLLYNEQFF
TRBV29-1,15,TRBJ2-3,once,TRBD1,TGCAGCGTAGTGGGGGGGACAGGGGGCACAGATACGCAGTATTTT,CSVVGGTGGTDTQYF
TRBV4-1,15,TRBJ1-2,NA,NA,TGCGCCAGCAGCCAAGATAGAGGAGCGGACTATGGCTACACCTTC,CASSQDRGADYGYTF
TRBV19,15,TRBJ1-1,NA,NA,TGTGCCAGTAGCTACCAGGGCACGAAGGGGACTGAAGCTTTCTTT,CASSYQGTKGTEAFF
TRBV25-1,16,TRBJ2-5,NA,TRBD2,TGTGCCAGCAGTGTGACTAGCGGAGTTCTAAAAGAGACCCAGTACTTC,CASSVTSGVLKETQYF
TRBV5-1,15,TRBJ2-1,NA,TRBD2,TGCGCCAGCAGCCAAGCGGGGGGGCTTTACAATGAGCAGTTCTTC,CASSQAGGLYNEQFF